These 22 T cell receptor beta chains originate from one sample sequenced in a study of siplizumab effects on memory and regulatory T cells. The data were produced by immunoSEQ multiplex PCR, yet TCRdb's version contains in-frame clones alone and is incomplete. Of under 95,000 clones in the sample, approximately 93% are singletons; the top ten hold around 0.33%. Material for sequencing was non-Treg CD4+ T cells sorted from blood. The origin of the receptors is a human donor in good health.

For the CDR3, the DNA is TGCAGCGCTGGGTTGGGTAGAATGGCCGAGCAGTACTTC. This encodes CSAGLGRMAEQYF. J is TRBJ2-7 and V is TRBV29-1; D gene unclear. V was pared by 7 bases and J by 6 bases, with 19 bases between. This CDR3 has 13 amino acids. Germline CDR1 and CDR2: SQVTM and ANQGSEA.

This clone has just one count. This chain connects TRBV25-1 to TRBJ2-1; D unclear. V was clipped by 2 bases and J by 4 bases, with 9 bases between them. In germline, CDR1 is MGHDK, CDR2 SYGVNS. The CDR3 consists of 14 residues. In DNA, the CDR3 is TGTGCCAGCAGTGAAACTTATTCTTACAATGAGCAGTTCTTC. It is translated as CASSETYSYNEQFF.

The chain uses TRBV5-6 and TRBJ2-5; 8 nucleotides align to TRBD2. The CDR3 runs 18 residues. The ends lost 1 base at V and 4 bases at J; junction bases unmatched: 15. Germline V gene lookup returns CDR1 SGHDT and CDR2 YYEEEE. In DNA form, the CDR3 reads TGTGCCAGCAGCTTGAGGGTTAGGAGCGGGAGAAGAGGAGAGACCCAGTACTTC. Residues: CASSLRVRSGRRGETQYF.

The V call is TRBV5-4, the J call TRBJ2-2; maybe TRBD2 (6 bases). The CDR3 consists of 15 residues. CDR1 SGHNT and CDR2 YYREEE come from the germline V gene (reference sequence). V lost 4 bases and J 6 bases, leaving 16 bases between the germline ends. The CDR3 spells CASSITGEAAGELFF. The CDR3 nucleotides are TGTGCCAGCAGCATAACGGGGGAGGCGGCCGGGGAGCTGTTTTTT.

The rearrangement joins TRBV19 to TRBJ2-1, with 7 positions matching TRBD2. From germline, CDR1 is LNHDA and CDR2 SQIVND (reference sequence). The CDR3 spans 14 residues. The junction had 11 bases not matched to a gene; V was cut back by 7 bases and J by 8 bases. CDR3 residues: CASKMGPSGDEQFF. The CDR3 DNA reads TGTGCCAGTAAAATGGGCCCCAGCGGGGATGAGCAGTTCTTC.

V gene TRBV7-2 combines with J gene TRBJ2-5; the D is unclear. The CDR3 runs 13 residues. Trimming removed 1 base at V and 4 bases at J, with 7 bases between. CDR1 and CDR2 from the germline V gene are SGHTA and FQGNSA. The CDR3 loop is CASSLGVRETQYF. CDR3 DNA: TGTGCCAGCAGCTTAGGGGTTCGAGAGACCCAGTACTTC.

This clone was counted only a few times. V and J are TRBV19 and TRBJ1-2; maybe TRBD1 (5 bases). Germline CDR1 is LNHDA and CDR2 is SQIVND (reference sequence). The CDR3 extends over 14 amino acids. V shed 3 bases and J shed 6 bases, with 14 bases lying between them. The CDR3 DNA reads TGTGCCAGTAGTATTTTCGTCAGGGCGGATGGCTACACCTTC. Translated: CASSIFVRADGYTF.

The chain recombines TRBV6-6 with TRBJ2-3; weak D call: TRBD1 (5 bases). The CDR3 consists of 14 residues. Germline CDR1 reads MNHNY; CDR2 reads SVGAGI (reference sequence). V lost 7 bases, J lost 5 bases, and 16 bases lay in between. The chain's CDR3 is CASTRFRVEDTQYF. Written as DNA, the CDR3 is TGTGCCAGCACCCGATTCAGGGTCGAAGATACGCAGTATTTT.

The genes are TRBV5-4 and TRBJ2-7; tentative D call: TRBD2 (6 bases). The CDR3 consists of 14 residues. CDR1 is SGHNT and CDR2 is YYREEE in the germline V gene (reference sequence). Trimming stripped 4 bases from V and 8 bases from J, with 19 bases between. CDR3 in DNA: TGTGCCAGCAGCGATCCGGCCCGGGAGTCGAAGCAGTACTTC. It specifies CASSDPARESKQYF.

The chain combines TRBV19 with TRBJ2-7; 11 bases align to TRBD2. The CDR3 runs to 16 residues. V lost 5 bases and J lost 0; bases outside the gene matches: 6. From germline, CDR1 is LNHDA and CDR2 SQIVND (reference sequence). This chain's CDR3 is CASSRQLAGDSYEQYF. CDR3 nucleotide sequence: TGTGCCAGTAGTCGACAACTAGCGGGGGACTCCTACGAGCAGTACTTC.

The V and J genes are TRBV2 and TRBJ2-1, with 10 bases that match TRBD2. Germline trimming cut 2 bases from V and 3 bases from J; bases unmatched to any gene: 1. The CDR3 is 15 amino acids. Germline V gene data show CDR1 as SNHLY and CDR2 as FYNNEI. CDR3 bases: TGTGCCAGCAGTGAATCTAGCGGGGGCTACAATGAGCAGTTCTTC. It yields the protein CASSESSGGYNEQFF.

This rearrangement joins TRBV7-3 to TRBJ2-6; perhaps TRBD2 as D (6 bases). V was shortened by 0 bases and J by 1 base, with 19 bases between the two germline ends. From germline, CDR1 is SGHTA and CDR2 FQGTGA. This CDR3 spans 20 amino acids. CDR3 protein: CASSLTGLASAVSGANVLTF. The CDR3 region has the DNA TGTGCCAGCAGCTTAACAGGGTTGGCTAGCGCCGTTTCTGGGGCCAACGTCCTGACTTTC.

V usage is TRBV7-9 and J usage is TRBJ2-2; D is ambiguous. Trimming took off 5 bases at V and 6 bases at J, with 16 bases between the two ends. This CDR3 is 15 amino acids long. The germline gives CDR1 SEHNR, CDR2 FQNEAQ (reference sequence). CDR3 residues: CASSPPGPRPGELFF. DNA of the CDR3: TGTGCCAGCAGCCCCCCCGGCCCTAGGCCCGGGGAGCTGTTTTTT.

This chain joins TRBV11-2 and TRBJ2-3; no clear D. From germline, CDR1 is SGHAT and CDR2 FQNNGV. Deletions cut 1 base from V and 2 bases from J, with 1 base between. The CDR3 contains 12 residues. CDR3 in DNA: TGTGCCAGCAGCTTAGTCACAGATACGCAGTATTTT. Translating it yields CASSLVTDTQYF. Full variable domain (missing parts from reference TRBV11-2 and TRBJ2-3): EAGVAQSPRYKIIEKRQSVAFWCNPISGHATLYWYQQILGQGPKLLIQFQNNGVVDDSQLPKDRFSAERLKGVDSTLKIQPAKLEDSAVYLCASSLVTDTQYFGPGTRLTVL.

DNA of the CDR3: TGTGCCAGCTCACCCCTTTCGTGGGGGACTGAAGCTTTCTTT. It codes for CASSPLSWGTEAFF. This chain links TRBV18 with TRBJ1-1, with D possibly being TRBD1 (5 bases). From germline, CDR1 is KGHSH and CDR2 LQKENI. Trimming left V 3 bases short and J 5 bases short, with 13 bases between. The CDR3 runs 14 residues.

CDR3 sequence (DNA): TGTGCCAGCAGCCTAGGGACTGCTACTAGGGATACGCAGTATTTT. It codes for CASSLGTATRDTQYF. V is TRBV5-4 and J is TRBJ2-3, with D tentatively TRBD2 (6 bases). CDR3 length: 15 amino acids. The V and J ends lost 4 bases and 6 bases respectively, with 18 bases between them. Germline CDR1 and CDR2: SGHNT and YYREEE (reference sequence).

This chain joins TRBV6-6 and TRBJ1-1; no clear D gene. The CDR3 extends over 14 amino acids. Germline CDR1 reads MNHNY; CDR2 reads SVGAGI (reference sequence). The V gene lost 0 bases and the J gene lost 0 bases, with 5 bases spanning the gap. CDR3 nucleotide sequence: TGTGCCAGCAGTTACTCGAGGGTGAACACTGAAGCTTTCTTT. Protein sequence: CASSYSRVNTEAFF.

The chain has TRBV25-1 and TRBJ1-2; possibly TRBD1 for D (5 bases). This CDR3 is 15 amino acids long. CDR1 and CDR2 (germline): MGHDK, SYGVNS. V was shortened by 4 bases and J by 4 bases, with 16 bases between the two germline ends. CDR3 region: CASSGGAWGGYGYTF. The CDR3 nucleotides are TGTGCCAGCAGTGGTGGTGCGTGGGGGGGCTATGGCTACACCTTC.

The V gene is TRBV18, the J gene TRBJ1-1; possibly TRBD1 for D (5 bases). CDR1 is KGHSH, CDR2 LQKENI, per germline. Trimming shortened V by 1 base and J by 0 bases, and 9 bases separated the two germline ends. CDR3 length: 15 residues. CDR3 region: CASSPRLQVNTEAFF. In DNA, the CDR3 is TGTGCCAGCTCACCACGCCTACAGGTGAACACTGAAGCTTTCTTT.

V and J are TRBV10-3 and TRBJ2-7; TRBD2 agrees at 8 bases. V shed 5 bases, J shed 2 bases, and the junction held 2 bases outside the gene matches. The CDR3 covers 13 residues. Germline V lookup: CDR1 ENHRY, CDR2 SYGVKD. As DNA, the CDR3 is TGTGCCATCAGTTCCGGGGGGGCCTACGAGCAGTACTTC. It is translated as CAISSGGAYEQYF.

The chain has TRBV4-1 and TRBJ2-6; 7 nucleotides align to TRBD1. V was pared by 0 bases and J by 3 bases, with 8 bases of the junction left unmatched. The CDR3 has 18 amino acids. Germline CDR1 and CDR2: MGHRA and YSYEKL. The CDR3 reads CASSQDLDRFFGANVLTF. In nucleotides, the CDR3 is TGCGCCAGCAGCCAAGATCTGGACAGGTTTTTTGGGGCCAACGTCCTGACTTTC.

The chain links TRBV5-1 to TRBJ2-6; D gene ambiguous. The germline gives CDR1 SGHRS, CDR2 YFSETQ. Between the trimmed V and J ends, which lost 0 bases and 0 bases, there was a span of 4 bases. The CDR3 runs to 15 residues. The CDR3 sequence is CASSLEPSGANVLTF. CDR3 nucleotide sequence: TGCGCCAGCAGCTTGGAACCCTCTGGGGCCAACGTCCTGACTTTC.